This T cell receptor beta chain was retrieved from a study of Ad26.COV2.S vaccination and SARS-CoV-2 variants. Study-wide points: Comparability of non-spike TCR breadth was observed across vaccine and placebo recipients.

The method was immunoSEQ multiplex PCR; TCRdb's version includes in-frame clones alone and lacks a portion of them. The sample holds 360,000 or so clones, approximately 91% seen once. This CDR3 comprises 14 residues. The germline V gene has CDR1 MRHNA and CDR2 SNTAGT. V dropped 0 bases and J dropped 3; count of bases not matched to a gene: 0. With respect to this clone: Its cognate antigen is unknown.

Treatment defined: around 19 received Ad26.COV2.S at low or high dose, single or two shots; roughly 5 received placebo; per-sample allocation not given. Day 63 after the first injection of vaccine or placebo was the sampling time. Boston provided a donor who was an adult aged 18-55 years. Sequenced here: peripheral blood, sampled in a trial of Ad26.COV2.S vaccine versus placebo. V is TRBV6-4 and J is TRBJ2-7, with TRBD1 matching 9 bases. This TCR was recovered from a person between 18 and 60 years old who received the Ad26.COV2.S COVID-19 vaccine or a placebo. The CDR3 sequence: CASSDSTGGYEQYF. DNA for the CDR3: TGTGCCAGCAGTGACTCGACAGGGGGCTACGAGCAGTACTTC.